The rows below give T cell receptor beta chains drawn from one sample of a study of CD8 T cells in Susac syndrome. TCRdb analysed the immunoSEQ multiplex PCR reads with MiXCR anew, one entry per CDR3 protein. The sample lists hundreds of thousands of distinct CDR3 sequences, 70% to 90% seen once, with roughly 0.22% in the top ten. The sample comprised CD8+ T cells from PBMCs. Every receptor here comes from a human donor with multiple sclerosis. Both conserved end residues are part of each CDR3. The D gene is left open where the match is weak. Clone size is shown for a subset of rows, as once, few, many or a class of expanded clone.

D,V,J,size,CDR3,DNA
TRBD2,TRBV19,TRBJ2-1,NA,CASSRLLAGVVIPNEQFF,TGTGCCAGTAGTAGGTTGCTAGCGGGAGTCGTCATTCCCAATGAGCAGTTCTTC
TRBD1,TRBV11-2,TRBJ2-4,NA,CASRQGQGLAKNIQYF,TGTGCCAGCAGACAGGGACAGGGGCTAGCCAAAAACATTCAGTACTTC
NA,TRBV10-2,TRBJ1-1,NA,CASSEYPHMNTEAFF,TGCGCCAGCAGTGAGTACCCGCACATGAACACTGAAGCTTTCTTT
TRBD1,TRBV24-1,TRBJ1-2,NA,CATSDLVRGIYGYTF,TGTGCCACCAGTGATTTGGTCAGGGGGATCTATGGCTACACCTTC
NA,TRBV3-1,TRBJ1-3,NA,CASSQDSGPGNTIYF,TGTGCCAGCAGCCAAGATAGTGGCCCTGGAAACACCATATATTTT
NA,TRBV29-1,TRBJ1-1,NA,CSVEEGLNTEAFF,TGCAGCGTTGAAGAGGGCTTGAACACTGAAGCTTTCTTT
TRBD2,TRBV13,TRBJ2-5,NA,CASSLASGGYQETQYF,TGTGCCAGCAGCTTAGCCAGCGGGGGTTACCAAGAGACCCAGTACTTC
NA,TRBV27,TRBJ2-7,NA,CATLQPGRTYEQYF,TGTGCCACCCTACAACCAGGTCGAACCTACGAGCAGTACTTC
TRBD2,TRBV4-1,TRBJ2-1,NA,CASSHGTSGVNEQFF,TGCGCCAGCAGCCATGGGACTAGCGGGGTCAATGAGCAGTTCTTC
NA,TRBV12-3/TRBV12-4,TRBJ1-2,NA,CASMRQGDDYGYTF,TGTGCCAGCATGAGGCAGGGTGATGACTATGGCTACACCTTC
NA,TRBV5-6,TRBJ2-1,NA,CASSLEGGPSSYNEQFF,TGTGCCAGCAGCTTGGAGGGCGGGCCTAGCTCCTACAATGAGCAGTTCTTC
TRBD2,TRBV28,TRBJ2-7,few,CASSSSRTSLSYEQYF,TGTGCCAGCAGTTCATCCAGGACTAGCTTGAGCTACGAGCAGTACTTC
NA,TRBV6-5,TRBJ2-1,NA,CASSSWGAHEQFF,TGTGCCAGCAGTTCATGGGGGGCACATGAGCAGTTCTTC
NA,TRBV20-1,TRBJ1-5,NA,CSAAGVADQPQHF,TGCAGTGCTGCAGGGGTGGCGGATCAGCCCCAGCATTTT
TRBD2,TRBV4-1,TRBJ2-1,NA,CASSHPLLAGSPHEQFF,TGCGCCAGCAGCCACCCTCTACTAGCGGGGAGCCCCCATGAGCAGTTCTTC
NA,TRBV11-2,TRBJ1-1,NA,CASSLFGGPDTEAFF,TGTGCCAGCAGCTTATTTGGGGGGCCGGACACTGAAGCTTTCTTT
TRBD1,TRBV2,TRBJ2-3,NA,CASSVGQGVGDTQYF,TGTGCCAGCAGCGTGGGACAGGGGGTAGGAGATACGCAGTATTTT
TRBD1,TRBV28,TRBJ2-1,NA,CASSPNGQGINEQFF,TGTGCCAGCAGTCCGAATGGACAGGGTATCAATGAGCAGTTCTTC
TRBD1,TRBV6-1,TRBJ2-7,once,CASSVGQGSEQYF,TGTGCCAGCAGTGTGGGACAGGGAAGCGAGCAGTACTTC
NA,TRBV19,TRBJ2-1,NA,CASNLGRSSYNEQFF,TGTGCCAGTAATCTCGGCAGGAGCTCCTACAATGAGCAGTTCTTC
TRBD2,TRBV28,TRBJ2-5,NA,CASSPYVSGRETQYF,TGTGCCAGCAGCCCGTATGTGAGCGGGAGAGAGACCCAGTACTTC
NA,TRBV7-9,TRBJ2-5,NA,CASSLGGSKTQYF,TGTGCCAGCAGCTTAGGAGGGAGTAAGACCCAGTACTTC
NA,TRBV7-9,TRBJ2-1,NA,CASSLSDREAYGEQFF,TGTGCCAGCAGCTTAAGCGACAGGGAGGCTTATGGTGAGCAGTTCTTC
NA,TRBV9,TRBJ2-1,NA,CASSVVGSDYNEQFF,TGTGCCAGCAGCGTAGTGGGCAGCGACTACAATGAGCAGTTCTTC
NA,TRBV20-1,TRBJ2-7,NA,CSARFPDARGAYEQYF,TGCAGTGCTAGATTCCCGGACGCTCGAGGGGCCTACGAGCAGTACTTC
TRBD1,TRBV2,TRBJ2-1,few,CASSPTGGSYNEQFF,TGTGCCAGCAGTCCGACAGGGGGCTCCTACAATGAGCAGTTCTTC
NA,TRBV9,TRBJ2-5,NA,CASSTRLGDQETQYF,TGTGCCAGCAGCACCAGACTGGGCGATCAAGAGACCCAGTACTTC